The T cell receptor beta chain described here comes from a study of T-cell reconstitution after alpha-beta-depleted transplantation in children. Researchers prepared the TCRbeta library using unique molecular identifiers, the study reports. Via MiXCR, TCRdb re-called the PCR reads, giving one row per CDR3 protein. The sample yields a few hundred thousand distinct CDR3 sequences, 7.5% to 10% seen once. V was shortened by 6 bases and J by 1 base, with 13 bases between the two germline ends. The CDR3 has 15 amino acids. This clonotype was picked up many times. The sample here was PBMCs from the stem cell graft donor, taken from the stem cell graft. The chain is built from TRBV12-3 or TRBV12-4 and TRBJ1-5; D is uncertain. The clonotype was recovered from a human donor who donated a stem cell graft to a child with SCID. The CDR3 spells CASSDQALSNQPQHF. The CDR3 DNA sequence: TGTGCCAGCAGCGACCAGGCTTTGAGCAATCAGCCCCAGCATTTT.